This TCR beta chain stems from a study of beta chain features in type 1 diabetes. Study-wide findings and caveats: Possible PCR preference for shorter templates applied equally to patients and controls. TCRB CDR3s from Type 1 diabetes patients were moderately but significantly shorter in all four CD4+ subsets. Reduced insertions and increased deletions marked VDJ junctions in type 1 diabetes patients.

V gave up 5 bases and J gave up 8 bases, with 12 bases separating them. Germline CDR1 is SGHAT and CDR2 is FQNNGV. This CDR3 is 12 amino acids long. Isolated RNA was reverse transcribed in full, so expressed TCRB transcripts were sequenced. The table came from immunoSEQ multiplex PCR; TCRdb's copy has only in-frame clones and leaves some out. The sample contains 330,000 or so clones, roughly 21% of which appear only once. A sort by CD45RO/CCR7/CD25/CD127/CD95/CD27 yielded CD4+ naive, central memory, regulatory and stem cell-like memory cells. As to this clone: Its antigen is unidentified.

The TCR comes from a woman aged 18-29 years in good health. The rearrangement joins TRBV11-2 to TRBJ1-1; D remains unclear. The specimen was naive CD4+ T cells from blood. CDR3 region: CASSTRTAEAFF. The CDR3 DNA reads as TGTGCCAGCAGCACGCGTACAGCAGAAGCTTTCTTT.